The present TCR beta chain was sequenced within a study of PD-1 blockade in classical Hodgkin lymphoma. Overall study findings and caveats: The CD4+ diversity rise by C4D1 was clearest in complete responders. Whoever responded completely had baseline diversity much like that seen in newly diagnosed patients.

The sample's time point: cycle 4 day 1 (C4D1), after more than five weeks of nivolumab. Every patient relapsed after autologous stem cell transplantation, and brentuximab vedotin exposure varied. The authors purified CD4+ T cells from thawed PBMCs by magnetic negative selection. With regard to this clone: Its antigen is as yet unknown.

The CDR3 contains 16 residues. Trimming pared 3 bases from V and 4 bases from J, leaving 19 bases between. Germline loops: CDR1 SQVTM, CDR2 ANQGSEA. Data came from immunoSEQ multiplex PCR; TCRdb stores just in-frame clones and leaves some out. The sample has 25,000 to 35,000 clones; approximately 79% are singletons. The input for sequencing was CD4+ T cells from blood, taken before the fourth cycle of nivolumab. The chain is built from TRBV29-1 and TRBJ2-1; D assignment may be TRBD1 or TRBD2 (5 bases each). The receptor was derived from a human donor with classical Hodgkin lymphoma. The CDR3: CSVDPTELGAYNEQFF. CDR3 in DNA: TGCAGCGTTGATCCTACGGAACTAGGGGCTTACAATGAGCAGTTCTTC.